This TCR beta chain stems from a study of cytomegalovirus exposure and HLA in healthy donors. The study ran its PCR with 60 Vbeta and 13 Jbeta primers. Measured with immunoSEQ multiplex PCR; TCRdb has only the in-frame clones, and not every one. This repertoire includes about 150,000 clones. General study points: Researchers reported in a later analysis that a missense DCLRE1C variant was tied to TCR beta V- and J-gene trimming. Earlier analysis yielded a pattern in which most TCR beta V segments were productive about 90% or about 30% of the time.

This CDR3 is 14 amino acids long. Germline CDR1 LNHDA, CDR2 SQIVND (reference sequence). Trimming cost V 7 bases and J 4 bases, with 16 bases left between them. As regards this clone: The antigen remains unidentified.

The sequence was collected from a woman aged 45-60 years in good health and CMV-seronegative. The chain combines TRBV19 with TRBJ1-1; D is ambiguous. The sequenced sample consisted of PBMCs. This CDR3 reads CASTPGPRVTEAFF. The CDR3 DNA follows: TGTGCCAGTACTCCGGGCCCGAGGGTCACTGAAGCTTTCTTT.